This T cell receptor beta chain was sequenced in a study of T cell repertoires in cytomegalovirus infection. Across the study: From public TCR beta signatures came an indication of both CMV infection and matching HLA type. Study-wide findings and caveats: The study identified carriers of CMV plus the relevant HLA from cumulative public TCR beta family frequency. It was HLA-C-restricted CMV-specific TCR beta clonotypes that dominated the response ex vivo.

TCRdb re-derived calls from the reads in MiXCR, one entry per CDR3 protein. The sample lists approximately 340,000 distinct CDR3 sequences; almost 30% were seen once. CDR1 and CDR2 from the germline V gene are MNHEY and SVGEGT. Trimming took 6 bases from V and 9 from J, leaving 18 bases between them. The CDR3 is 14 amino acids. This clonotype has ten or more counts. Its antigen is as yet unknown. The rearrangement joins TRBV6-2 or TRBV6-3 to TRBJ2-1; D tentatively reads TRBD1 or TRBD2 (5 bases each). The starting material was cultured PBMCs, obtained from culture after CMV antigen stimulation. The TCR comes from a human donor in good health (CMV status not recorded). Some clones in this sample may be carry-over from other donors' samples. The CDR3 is CASRTSGGGGEQFF. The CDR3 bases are TGTGCCAGCAGGACATCTGGGGGTGGGGGTGAGCAGTTCTTC.